This passage covers 25 T cell receptor beta chains from one sample sequenced in a study of blood T cell repertoires in COVID-19. The protocol was immunoSEQ multiplex PCR, while the TCRdb copy is restricted to in-frame clones and leaves out a portion. Of 100,000 to 150,000 clones listed, around 82% are singletons. Sequenced sample: peripheral blood. These receptors all stem from a woman in her 30s who had recovered from COVID-19.

V is TRBV27 and J is TRBJ1-2; a possible D gene is TRBD1 (5 bases). The V gene lost 6 bases and the J gene lost 4 bases, with 9 bases spanning the gap. This CDR3 is 12 amino acids long. CDR1 and CDR2 from the germline V gene are MNHEY and SMNVEV (reference sequence). The CDR3: CASRDTSYGYTF. Written as DNA, the CDR3 is TGTGCCAGCAGGGACACCTCCTATGGCTACACCTTC.

This CDR3 is CASSSLGQGGGPDNEQFF. The CDR3 region has the DNA TGTGCCAGCAGTTCACTCGGACAGGGAGGGGGTCCGGACAATGAGCAGTTCTTC. This sequence joins TRBV28 and TRBJ2-1; D might be TRBD1 (8 bases). Deletions cut 4 bases from V and 5 bases from J, with 24 bases between. Germline CDR1 MDHEN, CDR2 SYDVKM. The CDR3 is made up of 18 amino acids.

This chain links TRBV2 with TRBJ2-1; D gene uncertain. The CDR3 consists of 11 residues. Trimming shortened V by 6 bases and J by 9 bases, and 9 bases separated the two germline ends. Germline V gives CDR1 SNHLY, CDR2 FYNNEI. As DNA, the CDR3 is TGTGCCAGCAGGCCTTACGGTGAGCAGTTCTTC. Its translation is CASRPYGEQFF.

The chain combines TRBV29-1 with TRBJ2-5, with 7 bases fitting TRBD2. The length of the CDR3 is 12 residues. Trimming removed 8 bases from V and 5 bases from J; junction bases left unmatched: 8. Germline V gene lookup returns CDR1 SQVTM and CDR2 ANQGSEA. CDR3 DNA: TGCAGCATCTTCGGGGGGTTGGAGACCCAGTACTTC. It is translated as CSIFGGLETQYF.

This clone was counted between two and nine times. The V call is TRBV10-1, the J call TRBJ1-3; no definite D call. This CDR3 is 14 amino acids long. V was shortened by 3 bases and J by 3 bases, with 9 bases between the two germline ends. Germline V gene data show CDR1 as WNHNN and CDR2 as SYGVQD (reference sequence). The CDR3 spells CASSELRNGNTIYF. For the CDR3, the DNA is TGCGCCAGCAGTGAACTAAGAAATGGAAACACCATATATTTT.

The chain joins TRBV10-3 to TRBJ1-2; D may be TRBD1 (5 bases). V was clipped by 10 bases and J by 0 bases, with 15 bases between them. Germline values: CDR1 ENHRY, CDR2 SYGVKD. CDR3 size: 14 residues. In DNA form, the CDR3 reads TGTGCCACTGGGGGAGGTTACACTAACTATGGCTACACCTTC. It specifies CATGGGYTNYGYTF.

This chain uses TRBV6-5 with TRBJ2-7; 8 positions agree with TRBD2. The CDR3 is 15 residues long. The V gene end was trimmed by 6 bases and the J gene end by 5 bases; junction bases not matched to a gene: 12. CDR1 MNHEY and CDR2 SVGAGI come from the germline V gene. The CDR3 nucleotides read TGTGCCAGCAGGGAGGCGGGGGGCTCCTACGACGAGCAGTACTTC. It specifies CASREAGGSYDEQYF.

This clone turned up a few times. The CDR3 is CASSQVFGNSPLHF. The CDR3 DNA sequence: TGCGCCAGCAGCCAAGTGTTCGGTAATTCACCCCTCCACTTT. V gene TRBV4-1 combines with J gene TRBJ1-6, with D uncertain. V lost 1 base and J 6 bases, leaving 7 bases between the germline ends. The CDR3 extends over 14 amino acids. The germline V gene encodes CDR1 MGHRA and CDR2 YSYEKL.

The V gene is TRBV11-2, the J gene TRBJ1-1; TRBD1 is a possible D gene (5 bases). Per the germline V gene, CDR1 is SGHAT and CDR2 is FQNNGV. V was shortened by 0 bases and J by 1 base, with 15 bases between the two germline ends. The CDR3 has 17 residues. The CDR3 is CASSLDPPTEENTEAFF. CDR3 bases: TGTGCCAGCAGCTTAGACCCGCCGACAGAAGAGAACACTGAAGCTTTCTTT.

This clone was seen once. This chain links TRBV5-1 with TRBJ2-7; unclear D gene. Trimming removed 3 bases at V and 2 bases at J, with 3 bases between. The CDR3 has 11 amino acids. The germline V gene encodes CDR1 SGHRS and CDR2 YFSETQ. This chain's CDR3 is CASSSAYEQYF. For the CDR3, the DNA is TGCGCCAGCAGCTCAGCCTACGAGCAGTACTTC.

About this clone itself: Other DNA sequences in this sample translate to the same CDR3. The chain uses TRBV18 and TRBJ1-5; TRBD1 matches at 9 bases. V shed 3 bases and J 2 bases; nucleotides not matched to a gene: 2. CDR1 KGHSH and CDR2 LQKENI come from the germline V gene. The CDR3 is 15 amino acids. This chain's CDR3 is CASSPDRGGNQPQHF. The CDR3 DNA reads as TGTGCCAGCTCACCGGACAGGGGCGGCAATCAGCCCCAGCATTTT.

V usage is TRBV6-4 and J usage is TRBJ2-1, with a possible D match to TRBD2 (5 bases). V was clipped by 0 bases and J by 3 bases, with 12 bases between them. Germline V CDR1 and CDR2: MRHNA, SNTAGT. The CDR3 has 16 amino acids. The CDR3 loop reads CASSDSERHNYNEQFF. The DNA of the CDR3 is TGTGCCAGCAGTGACTCTGAGCGGCACAACTACAATGAGCAGTTCTTC.

V is TRBV6-5 and J is TRBJ2-1; D gene unclear. Germline V gives CDR1 MNHEY, CDR2 SVGAGI. V lost 6 bases to trimming and J lost 7 bases, with 7 bases between them. The CDR3 consists of 11 residues. Here the CDR3 reads CASSDGNEQFF. CDR3 sequence (DNA): TGTGCCAGCAGCGACGGGAATGAGCAGTTCTTC.

Worth noting for this clone: The junction departs from germline at one end; a sequencing error may be responsible. The rearrangement joins TRBV29-1 to TRBJ1-2; TRBD1 matches 7 bases. The germline V gene has CDR1 SQVTM and CDR2 ANQGSEA. This CDR3 region has 12 residues. DNA for the CDR3: TGCAGCGCTTCGACAGGGAACTATGGCTACATCTTC. Its protein product is CSASTGNYGYIF. The full variable domain, its missing parts supplied by reference TRBV29-1 and TRBJ1-2, is SAVISQKPSRDICQRGTSLTIQCQVDSQVTMMFWYRQQPGQSLTLIATANQGSEATYESGFVIDKFPISRPNLTFSTLTVSNMSPEDSSIYLCSASTGNYGYIFGSGTRLTVV.

The genes are TRBV27 and TRBJ2-1; D ambiguous. CDR3 size: 14 residues. Per germline, CDR1 MNHEY and CDR2 SMNVEV (reference sequence). Trimming stripped 3 bases from V and 12 bases from J, with 18 bases between. In DNA form, the CDR3 reads TGTGCCAGCAGTTTCTCGCTCCAACTAAATTCGCAGTTCTTC. This translates into CASSFSLQLNSQFF.

This sequence joins TRBV2 and TRBJ1-5; maybe TRBD1 (5 bases). V lost 6 bases and J lost 3, with 6 bases in between. Germline V gene lookup returns CDR1 SNHLY and CDR2 FYNNEI. The CDR3 runs to 12 residues. CDR3 coding DNA: TGTGCCAGCAGACAGGACAATCAGCCCCAGCATTTT. Its protein product is CASRQDNQPQHF.

Only a few counts were recorded for this clone. This sequence joins TRBV6-1 and TRBJ2-7, with TRBD1 matching 7 bases. The junction had 6 bases not matched to a gene; V was cut back by 5 bases and J by 2 bases. CDR3 length: 14 residues. Germline V lookup: CDR1 MNHNS, CDR2 SASEGT. The CDR3 here is CASSTGDRTYEQYF. In DNA, the CDR3 is TGTGCCAGCAGTACAGGGGACCGCACCTACGAGCAGTACTTC.

This chain connects TRBV29-1 to TRBJ2-7; D not resolved. The V end lost 4 bases, the J end lost 5 bases, and 9 bases lay between the germline ends. CDR1 and CDR2 (germline): SQVTM, ANQGSEA. The CDR3 has 11 residues. As DNA, the CDR3 is TGCAGCGTTGCACGAGCCCACGAGCAGTACTTC. As protein: CSVARAHEQYF.

The CDR3 reads CASRPRGYSGVGYTF. CDR3 sequence (DNA): TGTGCCAGCAGACCCCGGGGGTATTCTGGGGTCGGCTACACCTTC. The genes are TRBV6-5 and TRBJ1-2; possible D gene TRBD1, 5 bases. CDR3 length: 15 residues. V lost 6 bases to trimming and J lost 8 bases, with 22 bases between them. The germline V gene encodes CDR1 MNHEY and CDR2 SVGAGI.

J is TRBJ1-5 and V is TRBV6-6, with unresolved D. This CDR3 contains 14 residues. CDR1 is MNHNY and CDR2 is SVGAGI in the germline V gene (reference sequence). V lost 3 bases, J lost 2 bases, and 8 bases lay in between. CDR3 sequence: CASSYTQGNQPQHF. The DNA for the CDR3 is TGTGCCAGCAGTTATACCCAGGGCAATCAGCCCCAGCATTTT.

The chain carries TRBV19 and TRBJ1-1, with 7 bases fitting TRBD1. CDR1 is LNHDA and CDR2 is SQIVND in the germline V gene (reference sequence). V lost 6 bases, J lost 0 bases, and 10 bases stayed unmatched. The CDR3 is 16 residues long. DNA of the CDR3: TGTGCCAGTAGCCCCCCCGACAGGGAGTTGAACACTGAAGCTTTCTTT. It is translated as CASSPPDRELNTEAFF.

The chain links TRBV10-2 to TRBJ1-2; the D gene is possibly TRBD1 (5 bases). Germline assignment: CDR1 WSHSY and CDR2 SAAADI. CDR3 length: 14 amino acids. V was clipped by 6 bases and J by 1 base, with 12 bases between them. CDR3 DNA sequence: TGCGCCAGCAGGGGGCCGGGCATTAACTATGGCTACACCTTC. This gives the protein CASRGPGINYGYTF.

The chain combines TRBV13 with TRBJ2-5; 8 bases fit TRBD2. V trimming: 1 base; J trimming: 5 bases; junction bases outside the gene matches: 3. CDR1 and CDR2 from the germline V gene are PRHDT and FYEKMQ (reference sequence). The CDR3 is made up of 14 amino acids. The CDR3 here is CASSLAGGRETQYF. CDR3 nucleotide sequence: TGTGCCAGCAGCTTAGCGGGAGGGCGGGAGACCCAGTACTTC.

V and J are TRBV13 and TRBJ2-4; 9 nucleotides agree with TRBD2. The CDR3 has 15 amino acids. J was trimmed by 6 bases and V by 5 bases; bases with no gene match: 8. From germline, CDR1 is PRHDT and CDR2 FYEKMQ (reference sequence). The CDR3 region has the DNA TGTGCCAGCAGCCGCTCTAGCGGGGCATTAAACATTCAGTACTTC. It translates to CASSRSSGALNIQYF.

This clone was seen a single time. This CDR3 is CASSPQGYGSTEAFF. The CDR3 DNA follows: TGTGCCAGCTCACCACAGGGTTACGGGAGCACTGAAGCTTTCTTT. The gene calls are TRBV18 and TRBJ1-1, with D unresolved. CDR1 KGHSH and CDR2 LQKENI come from the germline V gene. The V end lost 1 base, the J end lost 4 bases, and 13 bases lay between the germline ends. The CDR3 runs to 15 residues.